The 22 T cell receptor beta chains presented below share a single source sample, sequenced in a study of long-term antiretroviral therapy in people with HIV. Survey-level resolution applied to immunoSEQ assay v3.0. Sequencing used immunoSEQ multiplex PCR; TCRdb keeps in-frame clones, though not all of them. In the table there are about 17,000 clones, about four fifths of which are singletons. The material was unsorted PBMCs, obtained at the start of antiretroviral therapy. The receptors originated from a man in his thirties or forties with HIV.

The rearrangement uses TRBV5-5 and TRBJ2-7; 7 bases fit TRBD2. Germline V gene sequence: CDR1 SGHKS, CDR2 YYEKEE (reference sequence). CDR3 size: 14 residues. V lost 4 bases, J lost 3 bases, and 7 bases stayed unmatched. The CDR3, as DNA: TGTGCCAGCAGCACTGACGGGGGGATCTACGAGCAGTACTTC. Its protein product is CASSTDGGIYEQYF. The full variable domain, in which reference TRBV5-5 and TRBJ2-7 provide the parts outside the CDR3, is DAGVTQSPTHLIKTRGQQVTLRCSPISGHKSVSWYQQVLGQGPQFIFQYYEKEERGRGNFPDRFSARQFPNYSSELNVNALLLGDSALYLCASSTDGGIYEQYFGPGTRLTVT.

The CDR3 DNA is TGCGCCAGCAGCCAAGATCGAGGCGGGGGGGCCTACAATGAGCAGTTCTTC. This gives the protein CASSQDRGGGAYNEQFF. This chain links TRBV4-3 with TRBJ2-1; the match to TRBD2 covers 9 bases. This CDR3 spans 17 amino acids. V lost 0 bases to trimming and J lost 2 bases; unmatched junction nucleotides: 5. Germline lookup yields CDR1 LGHNA and CDR2 YSLEER.

This clone was seen once. The CDR3 sequence is CASNQAETGGTEAFF. For the CDR3, the DNA is TGTGCCAGCAACCAAGCTGAGACAGGGGGCACTGAAGCTTTCTTT. The chain couples TRBV7-9 to TRBJ1-1, with 9 bases fitting TRBD1. CDR3 length: 15 residues. The V segment lost 7 bases and the J segment 4 bases; nucleotides outside the gene matches: 10. Germline V gene lookup returns CDR1 SEHNR and CDR2 FQNEAQ (reference sequence).

This clone was picked up one time. V and J are TRBV28 and TRBJ2-1; TRBD2 might be the D (6 bases). Trimming removed 7 bases at V and 0 bases at J, with 10 bases between. Germline V CDR1 and CDR2: MDHEN, SYDVKM. This CDR3 has 14 residues. CDR3 sequence (DNA): TGTGCCAGCAAGGGACTGAGCTCCTACAATGAGCAGTTCTTC. This sequence encodes CASKGLSSYNEQFF.

This sequence joins TRBV19 and TRBJ2-1; no reliable D call. CDR1 and CDR2 from the germline V gene are LNHDA and SQIVND (reference sequence). The CDR3 loop spans 15 amino acids. V lost 3 bases to trimming and J lost 0 bases, with 9 bases between them. This CDR3 is CASSIQEFSYNEQFF. Written as DNA, the CDR3 is TGTGCCAGTAGTATTCAAGAGTTCTCCTACAATGAGCAGTTCTTC.

J is TRBJ1-6 and V is TRBV5-4, with 9 bases that match TRBD1. Germline assignment: CDR1 SGHNT and CDR2 YYREEE (reference sequence). V was clipped by 0 bases and J by 9 bases; unmatched bases: 1. The CDR3 is 14 residues long. The CDR3 DNA follows: TGTGCCAGCAGCTTGGGACAGGGGGTTTCACCCCTCCACTTT. Translated, it gives CASSLGQGVSPLHF.

The chain employs TRBV30 and TRBJ2-3, with a weak D call TRBD1 (6 bases). The CDR3 loop spans 14 amino acids. CDR1 and CDR2 (germline): GTSNPN, SVGIG (reference sequence). V was pared by 2 bases and J by 4 bases, with 13 bases between. The CDR3 loop is CAWSFQGPADTQYF. Here the CDR3 DNA reads TGTGCCTGGAGTTTTCAGGGGCCGGCAGATACGCAGTATTTT.

CDR3 coding DNA: TGTGCCAGCAGCCCCCGTCGGGAGCGGTCCTACGAGCAGTACTTC. As protein: CASSPRRERSYEQYF. The chain joins TRBV11-2 to TRBJ2-7, with a tentative D call TRBD2 (6 bases). Germline CDR1 is SGHAT and CDR2 is FQNNGV. The V end lost 5 bases, the J end lost 1 base, and 15 bases lay between the germline ends. CDR3 size: 15 residues.

The rearrangement uses TRBV28 and TRBJ2-1; no definite D call. Germline V gene data show CDR1 as MDHEN and CDR2 as SYDVKM. Trimming took 2 bases from V and 3 from J, leaving 8 bases between them. This CDR3 has 14 residues. CDR3 in DNA: TGTGCCAGCAGTTTAAGGGCGAGCTACAATGAGCAGTTCTTC. This gives the protein CASSLRASYNEQFF.

This chain uses TRBV27 with TRBJ2-1; D is unclear. CDR3 length: 14 residues. V was trimmed by 4 bases and J by 9 bases, leaving 16 bases between them. Germline V gene sequence: CDR1 MNHEY, CDR2 SMNVEV (reference sequence). CDR3 amino acids: CASSSGPNGVEQFF. The DNA for the CDR3 is TGTGCCAGCAGTTCCGGCCCCAACGGCGTTGAGCAGTTCTTC.

The J gene is TRBJ2-1, the V gene TRBV4-1, with D tentatively TRBD2 (7 bases). CDR1 is MGHRA, CDR2 YSYEKL, per germline. V was clipped by 4 bases and J by 4 bases, with 17 bases between them. The CDR3 loop spans 16 amino acids. The CDR3 protein is CASSPRGGGVYNEQFF. CDR3 sequence (DNA): TGCGCCAGCAGCCCCCGTGGGGGGGGCGTTTACAATGAGCAGTTCTTC.

This clone was counted only a few times. The rearrangement joins TRBV7-8 to TRBJ1-2; 7 positions agree with TRBD1. In germline, CDR1 is SGHVS, CDR2 FQNEAQ. The CDR3 has 13 amino acids. The junction had 1 base not matched to a gene; V was cut back by 5 bases and J by 1 base. CDR3 in amino acids: CASSRDSNYGYTF. CDR3 in DNA: TGTGCCAGCAGCCGGGACAGTAACTATGGCTACACCTTC.

The chain employs TRBV7-9 and TRBJ2-7; 7 bases match TRBD1. Germline loops: CDR1 SEHNR, CDR2 FQNEAQ (reference sequence). Unmatched junction bases numbered 11, after V lost 5 bases and J lost 7 bases. CDR3 length equals 14 residues. CDR3 in DNA: TGTGCCAGCAGCAGTCCGGGACAGCCGTGGGAGCAGTACTTC. Translation gives CASSSPGQPWEQYF.

The chain employs TRBV7-9 and TRBJ2-7, with 8 bases aligning to TRBD1. The CDR3 totals 16 residues. V was pared by 5 bases and J by 8 bases, with 17 bases of the junction left unmatched. The germline CDR1 and CDR2 sequences are SEHNR and FQNEAQ (reference sequence). CDR3 DNA sequence: TGTGCCAGCAGCGACGGGTCGGGACAGGAGAATCTCAAGCAGTACTTC. Translating it yields CASSDGSGQENLKQYF.

V and J are TRBV28 and TRBJ1-4; D ambiguous. CDR3 length: 17 residues. Trimming removed 5 bases at V and 0 bases at J, with 16 bases between. Germline V gene sequence: CDR1 MDHEN, CDR2 SYDVKM. CDR3 residues: CASSLPGTAATNEKLFF. Written as DNA, the CDR3 is TGTGCCAGCAGTCTCCCCGGAACCGCTGCAACTAATGAAAAACTGTTTTTT. Drawing the rest from reference TRBV28 and TRBJ1-4, the complete variable domain is DVKVTQSSRYLVKRTGEKVFLECVQDMDHENMFWYRQDPGLGLRLIYFSYDVKMKEKGDIPEGYSVSREKKERFSLILESASTNQTSMYLCASSLPGTAATNEKLFFGSGTQLSVL.

The chain employs TRBV6-1 and TRBJ2-3; TRBD1 is a possible D gene (6 bases). The CDR3 runs to 14 residues. Germline loops: CDR1 MNHNS, CDR2 SASEGT. V lost 4 bases and J 0 bases, leaving 8 bases between the germline ends. In DNA, the CDR3 is TGTGCCAGCAGTGGGCAGGGGAGCACAGATACGCAGTATTTT. Residues: CASSGQGSTDTQYF.

V gene TRBV7-9 combines with J gene TRBJ2-5; D possibly corresponds to TRBD1 (8 bases). The germline V and J ends were trimmed by 4 bases and 3 bases, with 18 bases remaining between them. Germline-derived CDR1 and CDR2 are SEHNR and FQNEAQ (reference sequence). The CDR3 consists of 16 residues. This chain's CDR3 is CASSSGRTGRKETQYF. CDR3 nucleotides: TGTGCCAGCAGCTCCGGGAGGACAGGGAGAAAAGAGACCCAGTACTTC.

This chain links TRBV9 with TRBJ1-1, with unresolved D. Deletions cut 4 bases from V and 4 bases from J, with 11 bases between. Germline V CDR1 and CDR2: SGDLS, YYNGEE. This CDR3 comprises 13 residues. The CDR3 DNA reads TGTGCCAGCAGCCTCCGAGGGTCCACTGAAGCTTTCTTT. It translates to CASSLRGSTEAFF.

With regard to this clone: Other DNA sequences from this sample encode an identical CDR3 as well. The rearrangement joins TRBV4-1 to TRBJ2-1, with 8 positions matching TRBD1. Germline trimming cut 1 base from V and 6 bases from J; bases unmatched to any gene: 5. The CDR3 sequence is 15 residues long. The V gene's germline CDR1 is MGHRA and CDR2 YSYEKL. CDR3 sequence reads: CASSQGTGRGNEQFF. The DNA for the CDR3 is TGCGCCAGCAGCCAAGGGACAGGGAGAGGCAATGAGCAGTTCTTC.

This chain uses TRBV7-2 with TRBJ1-3; maybe TRBD1 (5 bases). The CDR3 spans 17 residues. The germline gives CDR1 SGHTA, CDR2 FQGNSA. V was pared by 3 bases and J by 0 bases, with 15 bases between. CDR3 in amino acids: CASSFGTGLFSGNTIYF. In DNA, the CDR3 is TGTGCCAGCAGCTTCGGGACCGGGCTTTTCTCTGGAAACACCATATATTTT.

The V gene is TRBV13, the J gene TRBJ1-2, with D unresolved. CDR3 length: 16 amino acids. The germline V gene has CDR1 PRHDT and CDR2 FYEKMQ (reference sequence). The ends were cut back, 5 bases at V and 5 bases at J, with 21 bases in the middle. CDR3 loop: CASSPSRAPGVYGYTF. In nucleotides, the CDR3 is TGTGCCAGCAGCCCATCTCGGGCCCCTGGGGTTTATGGCTACACCTTC.

The rearrangement uses TRBV5-1 and TRBJ2-7; 10 positions agree with TRBD1. Germline trimming cut 3 bases from V and 2 bases from J; bases unmatched to any gene: 5. The CDR3 runs to 15 residues. Germline CDR1 is SGHRS and CDR2 is YFSETQ. Here the CDR3 reads CASSYGQGVPYEQYF. The CDR3, as DNA: TGCGCCAGCAGCTACGGACAGGGGGTTCCCTACGAGCAGTACTTC.